This TCR beta chain was profiled in a study of CD8 T cells in Susac syndrome. Random hexamers were used to reverse transcribe an amount of roughly 0.5 to 1 ug RNA. TCRdb recomputed calls from the immunoSEQ multiplex PCR reads with MiXCR, one row per CDR3 protein. The sample consists of some 150,000 distinct CDR3 sequences, 94% of them appearing once. It was negative isolation that provided the CD8+ and CD4+ T cells, whereas TEMRA cells were enriched by FACS. The germline V gene encodes CDR1 KGHSH and CDR2 LQKENI. This CDR3 has 16 residues. Germline trimming cut 3 bases from V and 2 bases from J; bases unmatched to any gene: 7.

The chain links TRBV18 to TRBJ1-5; 7 bases align to TRBD1. Specimen: CD4+ T cells from PBMCs. The receptor comes from a human donor in good health. CDR3 amino acids: CASSPKTGDRNQPQHF. The CDR3 bases are TGTGCCAGCTCACCTAAAACAGGGGATCGCAATCAGCCCCAGCATTTT.